This entry features one TCR beta chain sequence. These data are taken from a study of cytotoxic CD8 clonotypes in ibrutinib-treated CLL. Study details: There were, on average, around 250,000 productive templates and approximately 94,000 productive rearrangements per sample.

TCRdb keeps only in-frame clones here, not all; method: immunoSEQ multiplex PCR. The table shows around 200,000 clones, with 79% occurring only once. The origin of this receptor is a human donor with chronic lymphocytic leukemia. This specimen was PBMCs, taken after 12 months of ibrutinib treatment.

CDR3 in amino acids: CTSSQDTTGVRLNTGELFF. Written as DNA, the CDR3 is TGCACCAGCAGCCAAGATACGACAGGGGTCCGATTGAACACCGGGGAGCTGTTTTTT. The chain employs TRBV1 and TRBJ2-2; whether TRBD1, the table's D call, matches the DNA was not checked. TRBV1 is flagged as a pseudogene. The CDR3 length is 19 residues.